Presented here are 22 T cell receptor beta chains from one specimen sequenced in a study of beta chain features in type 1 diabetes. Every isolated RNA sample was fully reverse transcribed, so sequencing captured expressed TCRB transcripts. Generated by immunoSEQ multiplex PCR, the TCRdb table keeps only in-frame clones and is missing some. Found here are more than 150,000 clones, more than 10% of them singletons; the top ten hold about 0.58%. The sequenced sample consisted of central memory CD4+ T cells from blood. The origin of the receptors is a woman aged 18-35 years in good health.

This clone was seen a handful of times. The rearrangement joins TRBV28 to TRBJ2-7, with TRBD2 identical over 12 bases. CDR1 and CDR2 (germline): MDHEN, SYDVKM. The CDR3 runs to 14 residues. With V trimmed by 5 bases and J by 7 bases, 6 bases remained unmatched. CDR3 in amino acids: CASSPSGRGGEQYF. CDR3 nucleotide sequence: TGTGCCAGCAGTCCTAGCGGGAGGGGAGGGGAGCAGTACTTC.

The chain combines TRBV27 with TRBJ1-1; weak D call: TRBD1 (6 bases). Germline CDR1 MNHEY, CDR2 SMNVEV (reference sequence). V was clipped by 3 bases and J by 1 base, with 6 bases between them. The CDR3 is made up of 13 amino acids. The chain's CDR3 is CASSLGQNTEAFF. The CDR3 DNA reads TGTGCCAGCAGTTTGGGACAGAACACTGAAGCTTTCTTT.

This CDR3 reads CASSLDRDGDEQFF. In nucleotides, the CDR3 is TGTGCCAGCAGCTTAGACCGGGATGGCGATGAGCAGTTCTTC. The chain combines TRBV11-3 with TRBJ2-1, with TRBD2 as a possible D gene (5 bases). Germline CDR1 SGHNT, CDR2 YENEEA. The CDR3 contains 14 residues. Trimming stripped 0 bases from V and 8 bases from J, with 11 bases between.

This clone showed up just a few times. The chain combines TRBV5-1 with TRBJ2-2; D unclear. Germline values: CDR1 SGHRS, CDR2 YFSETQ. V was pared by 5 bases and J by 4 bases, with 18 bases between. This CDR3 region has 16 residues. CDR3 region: CASSPDAFGGTGELFF. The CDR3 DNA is TGCGCCAGCAGTCCTGATGCCTTTGGCGGCACCGGGGAGCTGTTTTTT.

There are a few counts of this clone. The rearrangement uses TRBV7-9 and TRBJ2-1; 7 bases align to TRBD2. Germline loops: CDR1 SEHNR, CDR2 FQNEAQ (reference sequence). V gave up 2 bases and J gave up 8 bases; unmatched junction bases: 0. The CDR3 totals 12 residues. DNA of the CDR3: TGTGCCAGCAGCTTACGGGAGGATGAGCAGTTCTTC. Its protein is CASSLREDEQFF.

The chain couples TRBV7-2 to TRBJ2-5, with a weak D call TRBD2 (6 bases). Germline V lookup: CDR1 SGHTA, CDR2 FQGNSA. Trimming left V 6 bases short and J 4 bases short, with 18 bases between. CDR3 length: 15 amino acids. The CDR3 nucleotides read TGTGCCAGCAGATTCAGGGCGGTGGGGGGAGAGACCCAGTACTTC. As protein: CASRFRAVGGETQYF.

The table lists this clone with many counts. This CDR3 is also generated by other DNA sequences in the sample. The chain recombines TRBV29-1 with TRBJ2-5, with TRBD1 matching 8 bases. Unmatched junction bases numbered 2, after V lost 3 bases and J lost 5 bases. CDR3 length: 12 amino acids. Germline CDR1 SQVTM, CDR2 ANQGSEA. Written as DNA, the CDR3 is TGCAGCGTTGACAGGGGGCGGGAGACCCAGTACTTC. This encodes CSVDRGRETQYF. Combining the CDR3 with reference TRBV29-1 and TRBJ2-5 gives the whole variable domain SAVISQKPSRDICQRGTSLTIQCQVDSQVTMMFWYRQQPGQSLTLIATANQGSEATYESGFVIDKFPISRPNLTFSTLTVSNMSPEDSSIYLCSVDRGRETQYFGPGTRLLVL.

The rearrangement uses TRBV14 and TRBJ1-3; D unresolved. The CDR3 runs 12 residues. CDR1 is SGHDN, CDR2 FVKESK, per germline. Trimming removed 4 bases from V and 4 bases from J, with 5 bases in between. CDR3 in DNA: TGTGCCAGCAGCCGGCTGGGAAACACCATATATTTT. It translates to CASSRLGNTIYF.

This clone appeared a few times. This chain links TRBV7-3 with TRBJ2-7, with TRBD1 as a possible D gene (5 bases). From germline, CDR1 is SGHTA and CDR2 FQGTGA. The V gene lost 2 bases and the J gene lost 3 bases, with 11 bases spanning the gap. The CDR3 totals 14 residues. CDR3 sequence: CASSLHGQGYEQYF. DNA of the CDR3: TGTGCCAGCAGCTTACATGGTCAGGGCTACGAGCAGTACTTC.

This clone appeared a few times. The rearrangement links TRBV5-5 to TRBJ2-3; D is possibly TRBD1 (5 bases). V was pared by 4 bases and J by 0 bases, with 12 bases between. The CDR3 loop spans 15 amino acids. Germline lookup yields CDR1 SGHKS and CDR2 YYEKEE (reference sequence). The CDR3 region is CASSLRTISTDTQYF. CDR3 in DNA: TGTGCCAGCAGCCTCCGGACAATTAGCACAGATACGCAGTATTTT. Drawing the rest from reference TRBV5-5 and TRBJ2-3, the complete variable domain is DAGVTQSPTHLIKTRGQQVTLRCSPISGHKSVSWYQQVLGQGPQFIFQYYEKEERGRGNFPDRFSARQFPNYSSELNVNALLLGDSALYLCASSLRTISTDTQYFGPGTRLTVL.

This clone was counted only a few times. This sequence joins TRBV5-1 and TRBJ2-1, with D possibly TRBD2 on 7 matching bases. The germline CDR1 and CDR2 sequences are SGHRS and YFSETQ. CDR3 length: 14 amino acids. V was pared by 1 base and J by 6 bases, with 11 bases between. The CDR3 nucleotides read TGCGCCAGCAGCTTGTCCGGGGGGCCCAATGAGCAGTTCTTC. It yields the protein CASSLSGGPNEQFF.

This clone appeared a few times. This chain's CDR3 is CASSSHRGSETQYF. CDR3 in DNA: TGTGCCAGCAGCTCGCACAGGGGCTCAGAGACCCAGTACTTC. This chain links TRBV11-3 with TRBJ2-5, with 7 bases aligning to TRBD1. Trimming took 4 bases from V and 4 from J; bases not matched to a gene: 6. Germline V gives CDR1 SGHNT, CDR2 YENEEA. This CDR3 has 14 residues.

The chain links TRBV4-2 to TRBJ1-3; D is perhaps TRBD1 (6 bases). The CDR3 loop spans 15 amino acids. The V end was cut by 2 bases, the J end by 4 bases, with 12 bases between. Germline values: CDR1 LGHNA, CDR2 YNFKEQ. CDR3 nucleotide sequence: TGTGCCAGCAGCCAACCTCGGACAGACGGAAACACCATATATTTT. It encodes CASSQPRTDGNTIYF.

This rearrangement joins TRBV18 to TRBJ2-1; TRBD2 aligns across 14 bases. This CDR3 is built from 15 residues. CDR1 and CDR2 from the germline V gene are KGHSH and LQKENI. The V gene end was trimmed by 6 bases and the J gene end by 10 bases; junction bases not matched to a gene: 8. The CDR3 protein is CASSLGTSGRWEQFF. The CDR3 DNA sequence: TGTGCCAGCTCGTTAGGGACTAGCGGGAGATGGGAGCAGTTCTTC.

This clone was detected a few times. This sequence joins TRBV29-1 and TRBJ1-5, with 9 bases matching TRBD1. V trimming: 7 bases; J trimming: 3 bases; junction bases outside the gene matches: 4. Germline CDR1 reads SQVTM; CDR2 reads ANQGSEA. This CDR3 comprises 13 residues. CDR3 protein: CSAGTGTNQPQHF. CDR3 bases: TGCAGCGCCGGGACAGGGACCAATCAGCCCCAGCATTTT.

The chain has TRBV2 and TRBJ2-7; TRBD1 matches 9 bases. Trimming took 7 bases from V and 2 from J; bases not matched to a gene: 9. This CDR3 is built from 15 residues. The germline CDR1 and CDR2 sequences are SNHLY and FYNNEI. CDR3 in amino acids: CASTDRGLRAYEQYF. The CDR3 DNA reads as TGTGCCAGCACGGACAGGGGATTAAGGGCCTACGAGCAGTACTTC.

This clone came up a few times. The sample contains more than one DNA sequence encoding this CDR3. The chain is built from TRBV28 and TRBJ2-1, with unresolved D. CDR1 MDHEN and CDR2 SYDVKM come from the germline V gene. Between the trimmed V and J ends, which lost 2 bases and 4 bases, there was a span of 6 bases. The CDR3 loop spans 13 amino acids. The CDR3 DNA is TGTGCCAGCAGTTTACCGACTTACAATGAGCAGTTCTTC. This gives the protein CASSLPTYNEQFF.

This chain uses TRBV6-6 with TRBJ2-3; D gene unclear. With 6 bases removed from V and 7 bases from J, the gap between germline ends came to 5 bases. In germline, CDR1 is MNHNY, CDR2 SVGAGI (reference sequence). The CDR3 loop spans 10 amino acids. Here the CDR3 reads CASRSNTQYF. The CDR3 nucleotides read TGTGCCAGCAGATCCAATACGCAGTATTTT.

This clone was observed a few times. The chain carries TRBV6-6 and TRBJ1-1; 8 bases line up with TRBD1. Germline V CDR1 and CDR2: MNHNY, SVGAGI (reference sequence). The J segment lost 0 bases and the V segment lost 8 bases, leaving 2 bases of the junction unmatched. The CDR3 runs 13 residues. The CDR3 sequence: CASGQGLNTEAFF. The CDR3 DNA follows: TGTGCCAGCGGACAGGGATTGAACACTGAAGCTTTCTTT.

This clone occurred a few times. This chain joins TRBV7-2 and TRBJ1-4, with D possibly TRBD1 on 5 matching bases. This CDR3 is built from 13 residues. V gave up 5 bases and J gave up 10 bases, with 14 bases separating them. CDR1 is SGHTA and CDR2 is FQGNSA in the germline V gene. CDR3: CASSPRDWGKLFF. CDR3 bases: TGTGCCAGCAGCCCCCGGGACTGGGGAAAACTGTTTTTT.

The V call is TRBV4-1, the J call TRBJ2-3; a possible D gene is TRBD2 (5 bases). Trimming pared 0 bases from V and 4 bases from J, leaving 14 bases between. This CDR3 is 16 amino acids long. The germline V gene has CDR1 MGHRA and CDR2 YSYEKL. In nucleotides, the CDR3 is TGCGCCAGCAGCCAAGACGGCCTAGCCGGCGCAGATACGCAGTATTTT. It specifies CASSQDGLAGADTQYF.

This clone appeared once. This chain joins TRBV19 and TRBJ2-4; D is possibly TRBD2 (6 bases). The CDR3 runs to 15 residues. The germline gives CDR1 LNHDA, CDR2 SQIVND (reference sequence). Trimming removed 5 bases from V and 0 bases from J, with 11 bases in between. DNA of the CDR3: TGTGCCAGTAGTCCAATGGGACTAGCCAAAAACATTCAGTACTTC. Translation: CASSPMGLAKNIQYF.